Below, 3 T cell receptor beta chains from the same sample are listed, as sequenced in a study of blood T cell repertoires in COVID-19. Profiled with immunoSEQ multiplex PCR; TCRdb holds only in-frame clones, not every one. The sample shows 100,000 to 150,000 clones, roughly four fifths of them seen only once. Sequencing input: peripheral blood. The receptors were gathered from a man older than 75 with COVID-19, enrolled during active disease.

J is TRBJ2-5 and V is TRBV2; a possible D gene is TRBD1 (6 bases). V dropped 8 bases and J dropped 1 base, with 11 bases sitting between them. Germline lookup yields CDR1 SNHLY and CDR2 FYNNEI. This CDR3 contains 13 residues. The CDR3 reads CASQRDIQETQYF. The DNA for the CDR3 is TGTGCCAGCCAAAGGGACATCCAAGAGACCCAGTACTTC.

The CDR3 DNA sequence: TGTGCCAGCAGAAGGGGACTAGCGGGAACCACCGGGGAGCTGTTTTTT. Amino acids: CASRRGLAGTTGELFF. V gene TRBV6-6 combines with J gene TRBJ2-2; 13 bases line up with TRBD2. The germline V gene encodes CDR1 MNHNY and CDR2 SVGAGI (reference sequence). The CDR3 consists of 16 residues. With 6 bases clipped from V and 4 bases from J, the junction kept 5 bases outside the gene matches.

The J gene is TRBJ2-7, the V gene TRBV27; 11 bases align to TRBD1. CDR1 MNHEY and CDR2 SMNVEV come from the germline V gene (reference sequence). Trimming removed 5 bases from V and 7 bases from J; junction bases left unmatched: 4. The CDR3 covers 13 residues. The CDR3 coding sequence is TGTGCCAGCAGTCCCGGGACAGGGGGTGAGCAGTACTTC. Protein product: CASSPGTGGEQYF.